This entry features one TCR beta chain sequence. What it binds is not known. The sample originates from a study of shared clonotypes between healthy human individuals. Study details: With ages of 18 to 49, the donors were two women and a few men.

Methods used by the authors: ImmunoSEQ sequences covered only the junction and lacked quality scores; filtering therefore differed. Repertoires were generated with immunoSEQ multiplex PCR, while TCRdb's copy carries only in-frame clones and drops some. The V and J calls and clone size are taken from that table; D and trimming were inferred from the DNA. The sample has 950,000 to 1,200,000 clones, approximately 80% seen once. This CDR3 is 16 amino acids long. J gave up 5 bases and V 2 bases, and 4 bases lay outside the gene matches. Germline CDR1 reads SGHDT; CDR2 reads YYEEEE. Study-level results: A reduction in generation probabilities was seen for non-shared clonotypes relative to those shared by all four donors.

The receptor was isolated from a man aged 18 to 30 in good health. Some clones in this sample may be carry-over from other donors' samples. Material for sequencing was memory CD4+ T cells from PBMCs. Specified subset: CD45RA-negative fraction. This chain links TRBV5-6 with TRBJ2-1, with TRBD2 matching 13 bases. This CDR3 reads CASSLPGLAGNNEQFF. CDR3 sequence (DNA): TGTGCCAGCAGCTTACCGGGACTAGCGGGGAACAATGAGCAGTTCTTC.